This passage covers 8 T cell receptor beta chains from one sample sequenced in a study of CXCR3-negative and CXCR3-positive naive CD8 T cells. General study results and limits: More hydrophobic TRB CDR3s occurred in CXCR3-positive than in CXCR3-negative naive cells.

UMI labels and 5' RACE were used to prepare the TRB cDNA libraries. TCRdb re-called the 5' RACE reads, yielding one record per CDR3 amino acid sequence without DNA. The data show under 150,000 distinct CDR3 sequences, and the top ten clones hold 0.59%. These TCRs' antigens remain unknown. The sample consisted of naive CXCR3+ CD8+ T cells from blood. The subset is: CD45RO-CCR7+CD27+CD95- naive CD8+ T cells expressing CXCR3 (TNR3+). The receptors derive from a human donor in good health. Some clones in this sample may be carry-over from other donors' samples.

The rearrangement uses TRBV9 and TRBJ1-6; the D call from TCRdb, TRBD1, cannot be confirmed without DNA. The CDR3 is 15 amino acids. Germline loops: CDR1 SGDLS, CDR2 YYNGEE. The CDR3: CASSSSTGWNSPLHF.

The CDR3 sequence: CASFPDWGRGYTEAFF. This chain joins TRBV19 and TRBJ1-1; no DNA is available, so the TRBD1 call from TCRdb remains unchecked. Germline CDR1 reads LNHDA; CDR2 reads SQIVND (reference sequence). This CDR3 has 16 residues.

This chain uses TRBV28 with TRBJ2-3; TCRdb proposes TRBD1, but this gene call is untestable without DNA. This CDR3 has 16 amino acids. In germline, CDR1 is MDHEN, CDR2 SYDVKM. The CDR3 sequence is CASSAFGGGVTDTQYF. Combining the CDR3 with reference TRBV28 and TRBJ2-3 gives the whole variable domain DVKVTQSSRYLVKRTGEKVFLECVQDMDHENMFWYRQDPGLGLRLIYFSYDVKMKEKGDIPEGYSVSREKKERFSLILESASTNQTSMYLCASSAFGGGVTDTQYFGPGTRLTVL.

The chain carries TRBV20-1 and TRBJ2-7; the TCRdb call, TRBD2, lacks DNA for checking. This CDR3 comprises 13 residues. Germline CDR1 DFQATT, CDR2 SNEGSKA (reference sequence). CDR3 sequence: CSARTSASYEQYF.

The chain combines TRBV12-3 or TRBV12-4 with TRBJ1-4; TCRdb gives TRBD1 as the D gene, but with no DNA this cannot be confirmed. The CDR3 has 17 amino acids. This CDR3 reads CASRTTTGTRAGEKLFF.

The CDR3 sequence is CAAQADDTQYF. The rearrangement links TRBV7-9 to TRBJ2-3. The CDR3 is made up of 11 amino acids. Germline values: CDR1 SEHNR, CDR2 FQNEAQ (reference sequence).

V usage is TRBV29-1 and J usage is TRBJ2-2. The length of the CDR3 is 13 residues. Germline CDR1 and CDR2: SQVTM and ANQGSEA. The CDR3 is CSVSMPNTGELFF.

The chain employs TRBV3-1 and TRBJ2-1; TCRdb picks TRBD2, but there is no DNA to check that call. CDR3 length: 15 residues. Germline V gives CDR1 LGHDT, CDR2 YNNKEL (reference sequence). The CDR3 loop reads CASSQISGGHNEQFF.